Listed here is a single T cell receptor (beta chain). Its target is unknown. From RNA transcripts, TCR beta CDR3 regions were amplified. Researchers ran a first-round RT-PCR on the TCR CDR3 using the HTBI primer set. TCRdb called the multiplex PCR reads again in MiXCR, with one record for every CDR3 protein. The data show under 250,000 distinct CDR3 sequences, with around 24% seen just once and under 40% held by the top ten. The V gene's germline CDR1 is MDHEN and CDR2 SYDVKM. The V and J ends lost 2 bases and 6 bases, in that order; junction bases with no gene match: 5. The CDR3 length is 15 residues. This sample is part of a study of T cells in Graves' hyperthyroidism and ophthalmopathy. Regarding the study as a whole: Most clonotypes expanded in the thyroid (above 0.001) were also present in blood. Ophthalmopathy, which appeared later, was predicted by the model a median approximately 6 months before onset.

Sequenced input: blood. The TCR originated in a woman aged 40 to 50 with Graves' ophthalmopathy. The chain carries TRBV28 and TRBJ2-2; 8 bases agree with TRBD1. CDR3 loop: CASSLGAGGPGELFF. CDR3 in DNA: TGTGCCAGCAGTTTAGGGGCAGGGGGCCCCGGGGAGCTGTTTTTT.